These 7 T cell receptor beta chains share one sample of origin, sequenced in a study of memory CD4+ T cells and cytomegalovirus serostatus. The sort gate was single viable CD3+CD4+CD8-CD45RO+ cells for memory CD4+ T cells. Clones were read by immunoSEQ multiplex PCR, and TCRdb kept only the in-frame ones, dropping some. Of 75,000 to 90,000 clones in the sample, 80% are singletons; the top ten hold 0.78%. Material: memory CD4+ T cells from blood. Receptors originate from an adult in good health and CMV-seronegative.

This clone was found a few times. The rearrangement links TRBV4-1 to TRBJ2-2; 11 bases line up with TRBD2. J gave up 5 bases and V 0 bases, and 2 bases lay outside the gene matches. In germline, CDR1 is MGHRA, CDR2 YSYEKL. This CDR3 region has 16 residues. The CDR3 reads CASSQERLAGTGELFF. CDR3 sequence (DNA): TGCGCCAGCAGCCAAGAACGACTAGCGGGGACCGGGGAGCTGTTTTTT.

This chain connects TRBV6-6 to TRBJ2-1; D unresolved. Germline values: CDR1 MNHNY, CDR2 SVGAGI (reference sequence). The V end lost 7 bases, the J end lost 7 bases, and 11 bases lay between the germline ends. This CDR3 has 12 amino acids. CDR3 nucleotide sequence: TGTGCCAGCACGGCTACGAGGAATGAGCAGTTCTTC. It specifies CASTATRNEQFF.

This chain joins TRBV21-1 and TRBJ1-1; the table's D call TRBD1 went unverified against the DNA. TRBV21-1 is an annotated pseudogene. CDR3 length: 15 amino acids. As DNA, the CDR3 is TGTGCCAGCAGCGATCCAGGGCTGATTTACACTGAAGCTTTCTTT. This gives the protein CASSDPGLIYTEAFF.

This sequence joins TRBV30 and TRBJ2-7; no clear D gene. The ends were cut back, 2 bases at V and 11 bases at J, with 13 bases in the middle. The CDR3 consists of 11 residues. Germline CDR1 is GTSNPN and CDR2 is SVGIG (reference sequence). The CDR3 reads CAWSSRAMEYF. In nucleotides, the CDR3 is TGTGCCTGGAGTTCCCGGGCCATGGAGTACTTC.

J is TRBJ2-1 and V is TRBV6-1; the match to TRBD2 covers 9 bases. CDR1 is MNHNS and CDR2 is SASEGT in the germline V gene. The CDR3 runs to 15 residues. V lost 6 bases, J lost 2 bases, and 5 bases stayed unmatched. CDR3 nucleotides: TGTGCCAGCAGCTCGACTAGCGGTACCTACAATGAGCAGTTCTTC. It translates to CASSSTSGTYNEQFF.

V and J are TRBV30 and TRBJ2-3; the D is unclear. This CDR3 is built from 13 residues. V shed 5 bases and J shed 6 bases, with 15 bases lying between them. Germline V gene sequence: CDR1 GTSNPN, CDR2 SVGIG (reference sequence). CDR3 loop: CAWLWIAADTQYF. CDR3 in DNA: TGTGCCTGGTTGTGGATAGCTGCGGATACGCAGTATTTT.

Concerning this clone: In the same sample, other DNA sequences code for this CDR3. The chain uses TRBV7-2 and TRBJ1-2; 9 bases fit TRBD1. Germline CDR1 and CDR2: SGHTA and FQGNSA. Germline trimming cut 1 base from V and 8 bases from J; bases unmatched to any gene: 5. The CDR3 sequence is 14 residues long. In nucleotides, the CDR3 is TGTGCCAGCAGCTTAGGGGGACAGGGTTACGGCTACACCTTC. Translation: CASSLGGQGYGYTF.